This T cell receptor (beta chain) was sequenced in a study of blood T cell repertoires in COVID-19. Study information: Some COVID-19 samples were acute and others convalescent; all came from the United States, Italy and Spain.

Authors' data handling: The authors estimated nucleated cell counts from reference gene primer amplification. Sequenced by immunoSEQ multiplex PCR; TCRdb stores in-frame clones only, minus some. That table furnishes V, J and clone size, whereas the DNA furnished D and trimming. This sample has over 20,000 clones; 90% occur once, and the top ten carry less than 3%. The CDR3 extends over 16 amino acids. Germline assignment: CDR1 SGHTA and CDR2 FQGNSA. V lost 2 bases and J lost 6; bases outside the gene matches: 9. The sample consisted of peripheral blood. The rearrangement links TRBV7-2 to TRBJ2-2, with 7 nucleotides matching TRBD2. This sequence originates from a man aged 65 to 79 with acute or convalescent COVID-19. The CDR3 sequence: CASSLISGGMAGELFF. CDR3 sequence (DNA): TGTGCCAGCAGCTTAATTTCGGGGGGAATGGCCGGGGAGCTGTTTTTT.